Sequencing of this T cell receptor (beta chain) was carried out in a study of naive and memory T cell subsets. The study's findings and limits: In CD4 and CD8 cells, diversity dropped from naive through EMRA. Expression changes during T cell differentiation may affect RNA-based TCR counts.

The CDR3 totals 15 residues. Trimming took off 6 bases at V and 4 bases at J, with 18 bases between the two ends. Germline V gives CDR1 MNHEY, CDR2 SMNVEV (reference sequence). This clonotype was counted between two and nine times. Antigen specificity is unknown. The beta constant-region primer was an equimolar mix of two oligonucleotides covering TRBC1 and TRBC2. Four rounds of PCR amplified the ligated cDNA using nested alpha and beta constant-region primers plus SP2. Ligation attached a single-stranded oligonucleotide with a 12-nucleotide UMI and the SP2 primer to the cDNA 3' end. MiXCR, applied by TCRdb to the UMI-ligation and nested PCR reads, yields one record per CDR3 protein. The profile shows more than 100,000 distinct CDR3 sequences, roughly 36% of them singletons.

This receptor was identified in a human donor in good health. Sequencing was carried out using central memory CD4+ T cells from blood. The V and J genes are TRBV27 and TRBJ1-1, with D unresolved. Written as DNA, the CDR3 is TGTGCCAGCAGCCTAAAGAGGGCCAGGAGCACTGAAGCTTTCTTT. It specifies CASSLKRARSTEAFF.